This TCR beta chain stems from a study of identical twins. General study results and limits: The study found that models underestimated out-of-frame TCR alpha sharing in monozygotic twins. Low generation-probability sequences were in excess among twin-shared out-of-frame alpha sequences.

Regarding this clonotype: Its target is not known.

Template switching added a universal primer site, and cDNA bore unique molecular identifiers. MiXCR was run by TCRdb on the 5' RACE reads, yielding one entry per CDR3 protein. The table has fewer than 650,000 distinct CDR3 sequences, around 7.5% seen once; the top ten hold roughly 1.6%. The CDR3 is 15 amino acids. Germline-derived CDR1 and CDR2 are SGHKS and YYEKEE (reference sequence). Deletions cut 1 base from V and 3 bases from J, with 14 bases between. The sample was also linked to a second study, of yellow fever vaccine responses in identical twins.

The receptor was isolated from a woman aged 18-35 years in good health. The sample comprised PBMCs. The chain carries TRBV5-5 and TRBJ2-7, with D maybe TRBD2 (6 bases). CDR3: CASSLLFGSFYEQYF. In nucleotides, the CDR3 is TGTGCCAGCAGCTTGCTCTTCGGGAGCTTCTACGAGCAGTACTTC.